Each of the 13 T cell receptor beta chains below was sequenced from the same sample in a study of blood T cells in healthy people across ages. The second PCR ran roughly 6 to 11 cycles with a sample-barcoded 5' primer and J-beta primers. TCRdb itself ran the 5' RACE reads through MiXCR, one entry per CDR3 protein. Seen here are 800,000 to 950,000 distinct CDR3 sequences, about 44% observed once, and the top ten hold about an eighth. Sequences were obtained from blood. Receptors were obtained from a man under 40 in good health.

This chain uses TRBV11-1 with TRBJ2-3, with 11 bases matching TRBD1. This CDR3 contains 15 residues. The germline V gene has CDR1 SGHAT and CDR2 FQDESV (reference sequence). V gave up 4 bases and J gave up 6 bases; unmatched junction bases: 6. The DNA of the CDR3 is TGTGCCAGCAGCTCCCCTGGACAGGGGGCCGATACGCAGTATTTT. Protein sequence: CASSSPGQGADTQYF.

This sequence joins TRBV5-1 and TRBJ2-1, with D perhaps being TRBD1 or TRBD2 (6 bases each). Germline values: CDR1 SGHRS, CDR2 YFSETQ. Between the trimmed V and J ends, which lost 7 bases and 4 bases, there was a span of 15 bases. This CDR3 spans 14 amino acids. For the CDR3, the DNA is TGCGCCAGCGAAGGGGGAGGCCATTACAATGAGCAGTTCTTC. Translation: CASEGGGHYNEQFF. The full variable domain, in which reference TRBV5-1 and TRBJ2-1 provide the parts outside the CDR3, is KAGVTQTPRYLIKTRGQQVTLSCSPISGHRSVSWYQQTPGQGLQFLFEYFSETQRNKGNFPGRFSGRQFSNSRSEMNVSTLELGDSALYLCASEGGGHYNEQFFGPGTRLTVL.

Remarks on this clonotype: Sequence at one end of the junction differs from germline and may be a read error. This sequence joins TRBV7-6 and TRBJ2-2; D is possibly TRBD2 (6 bases). The CDR3 covers 16 residues. The germline CDR1 and CDR2 sequences are SGHVS and FNYEAQ. In DNA form, the CDR3 reads TGTGCCAACAGCCCCTCGGGACTTCCGAACACCGGGGAGCTGTTTTTT. Protein product: CANSPSGLPNTGELFF. Supplemented by reference TRBV7-6 and TRBJ2-2, the full variable domain reads GAGVSQSPRYKVTKRGQDVALRCDPISGHVSLYWYRQALGQGPEFLTYFNYEAQQDKSGLPNDRFSAERPEGSISTLTIQRTEQRDSAMYRCANSPSGLPNTGELFFGEGSRLTVL.

This clonotype appeared many times. The chain joins TRBV6-5 to TRBJ2-7; the D call may be TRBD1 or TRBD2 (5 bases each). Germline loops: CDR1 MNHEY, CDR2 SVGAGI. V was trimmed by 1 base and J by 0 bases, leaving 10 bases between them. The CDR3 has 15 amino acids. For the CDR3, the DNA is TGTGCCAGCAGTTACTTAGCAGGGAGCTCCTACGAGCAGTACTTC. Translation gives CASSYLAGSSYEQYF.

J is TRBJ2-3 and V is TRBV3-1; D unclear. Trimming left V 2 bases short and J 8 bases short, with 8 bases between. Germline lookup yields CDR1 LGHDT and CDR2 YNNKEL (reference sequence). The CDR3 has 12 amino acids. CDR3: CASSQTWATQYF. The CDR3 DNA reads TGTGCCAGCAGCCAAACGTGGGCTACGCAGTATTTT.

This chain joins TRBV5-1 and TRBJ2-7, with TRBD2 matching 13 bases. The J call may be in error: the DNA end matches TRBJ2-5 better. Germline V gene sequence: CDR1 SGHRS, CDR2 YFSETQ. CDR3 size: 13 residues. CDR3: CASGTSGIETQYF. The CDR3 region has the DNA TGCGCCAGCGGGACTAGCGGGATAGAGACCCAGTACTTC.

This chain joins TRBV11-2 and TRBJ2-3; D may be TRBD2 (5 bases). Germline V CDR1 and CDR2: SGHAT, FQNNGV. Trimming took off 3 bases at V and 7 bases at J, with 20 bases between the two ends. The CDR3 is 16 amino acids. CDR3 residues: CASSFLAAPTENTQYF. The CDR3 DNA sequence: TGTGCCAGCAGCTTCCTAGCAGCACCCACTGAAAATACGCAGTATTTT.

The chain recombines TRBV29-1 with TRBJ1-1; a possible D gene is TRBD1 (5 bases). V was clipped by 7 bases and J by 3 bases, with 27 bases between them. CDR1 and CDR2 (germline): SQVTM, ANQGSEA. The CDR3 consists of 17 residues. In DNA, the CDR3 is TGCAGCGCCGGGGGGTTGGCGGGTGTCAATGCGGACACTGAAGCTTTCTTT. Translating gives CSAGGLAGVNADTEAFF.

The chain combines TRBV12-3 or TRBV12-4 with TRBJ2-4; perhaps TRBD2 as D (5 bases). The J call may be in error: the DNA end matches TRBJ2-7 better. The CDR3 loop spans 14 amino acids. The DNA of the CDR3 is TGTGCCAGCAGTTTGGAGCGGAGGAGTTACGAGCAGTACTTC. Protein sequence: CASSLERRSYEQYF.

The gene calls are TRBV28 and TRBJ2-6; 7 nucleotides align to TRBD2. This CDR3 is 16 amino acids long. V was pared by 2 bases and J by 2 bases, with 3 bases of the junction left unmatched. Germline values: CDR1 MDHEN, CDR2 SYDVKM. The CDR3 spells CASSLLAEAGANVLTF. The CDR3 coding sequence is TGTGCCAGCAGTTTACTAGCGGAGGCTGGGGCCAACGTCCTGACTTTC. The full variable domain, with the rest looked up from reference TRBV28 and TRBJ2-6, is DVKVTQSSRYLVKRTGEKVFLECVQDMDHENMFWYRQDPGLGLRLIYFSYDVKMKEKGDIPEGYSVSREKKERFSLILESASTNQTSMYLCASSLLAEAGANVLTFGAGSRLTVL.

The chain employs TRBV12-3 or TRBV12-4 and TRBJ2-7; D perhaps matches TRBD1 (6 bases). Trimming took 0 bases from V and 2 from J, leaving 20 bases between them. This CDR3 has 18 amino acids. CDR3 region: CASSLAFSWTVDPYEQYF. The DNA for the CDR3 is TGTGCCAGCAGTTTAGCGTTCTCCTGGACAGTCGACCCCTACGAGCAGTACTTC.

Worth noting for this clonotype: Germline and junction disagree at one end, which may indicate a read error. The gene calls are TRBV28 and TRBJ2-7; D might be TRBD1 (6 bases). CDR3 length: 15 amino acids. Germline V gene data show CDR1 as MDHEN and CDR2 as SYDVKM. CDR3 amino acids: CASSLSGHTSHEQYF. In nucleotides, the CDR3 is TGTGCCAGCAGTTTATCGGGACACACCTCCCACGAGCAGTACTTC.

About this clonotype itself: The junction departs from germline at one end; a sequencing error may be responsible. The chain combines TRBV5-1 with TRBJ2-3; TRBD1 matches at 8 bases. The CDR3 runs 15 residues. Germline values: CDR1 SGHRS, CDR2 YFSETQ. CDR3 nucleotides: TGCGCCAGCAGCGACGGGACAGGAGGCACAGATGCGCAGTATTTT. Encoded protein: CASSDGTGGTDAQYF.